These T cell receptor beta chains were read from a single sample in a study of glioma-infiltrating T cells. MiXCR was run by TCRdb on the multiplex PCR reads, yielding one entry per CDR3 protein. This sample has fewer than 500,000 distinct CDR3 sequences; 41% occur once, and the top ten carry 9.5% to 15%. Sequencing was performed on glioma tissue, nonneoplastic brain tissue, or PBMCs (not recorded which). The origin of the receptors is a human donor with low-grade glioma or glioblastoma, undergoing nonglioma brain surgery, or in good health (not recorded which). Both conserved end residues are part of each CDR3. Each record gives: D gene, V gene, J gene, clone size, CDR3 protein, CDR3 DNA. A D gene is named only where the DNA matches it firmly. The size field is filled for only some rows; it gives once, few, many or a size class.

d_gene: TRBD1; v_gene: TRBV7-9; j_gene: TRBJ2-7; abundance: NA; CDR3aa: CASSPWGQTYEQYF; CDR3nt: TGTGCCAGCAGCCCCTGGGGACAGACCTACGAGCAGTACTTC
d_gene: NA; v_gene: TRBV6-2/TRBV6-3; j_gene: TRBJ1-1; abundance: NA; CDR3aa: CAGSLTGNTEASF; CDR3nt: TGTGCCGGCAGCCTTACAGGGAACACTGAGGCTTCCTTT
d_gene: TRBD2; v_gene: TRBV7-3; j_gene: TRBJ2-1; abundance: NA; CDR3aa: CASSFGTSGMYNEQFF; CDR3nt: TGTGCCAGCAGCTTTGGGACTAGCGGGATGTACAATGAGCAGTTCTTC
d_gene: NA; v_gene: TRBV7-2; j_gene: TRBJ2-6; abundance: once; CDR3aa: CASSLRSEQGLFRANVLTF; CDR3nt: TGTGCCAGCAGCTTAAGGAGCGAACAGGGTTTATTCAGGGCCAACGTCCTGACTTTC
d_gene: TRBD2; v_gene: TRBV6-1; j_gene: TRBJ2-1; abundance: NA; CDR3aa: CASSPTSGSRDEQFF; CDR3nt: TGTGCCAGCAGTCCTACTAGCGGGAGTCGGGATGAGCAGTTCTTC
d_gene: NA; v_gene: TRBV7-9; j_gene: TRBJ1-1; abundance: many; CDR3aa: CASSLGAVADTEAFF; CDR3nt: TGTGCCAGCAGCTTAGGGGCAGTTGCTGACACTGAAGCTTTCTTT
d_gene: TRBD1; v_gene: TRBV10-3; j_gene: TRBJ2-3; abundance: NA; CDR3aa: CAGWTGLNTDTQYF; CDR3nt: TGTGCCGGATGGACAGGCCTAAACACAGATACGCAGTATTTT
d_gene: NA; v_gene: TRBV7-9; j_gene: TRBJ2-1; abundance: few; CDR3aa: CASSSSGLVVANEQFF; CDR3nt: TGTGCCAGCAGCTCTTCGGGATTAGTCGTGGCGAATGAGCAGTTCTTC
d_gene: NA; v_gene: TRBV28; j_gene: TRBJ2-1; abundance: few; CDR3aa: CASSQAWQGYNEQFF; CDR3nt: TGTGCCAGCAGTCAAGCTTGGCAGGGATACAATGAGCAGTTCTTC
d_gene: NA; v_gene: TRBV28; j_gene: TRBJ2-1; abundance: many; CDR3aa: CASGGWREQFF; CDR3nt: TGTGCCAGCGGCGGCTGGAGGGAGCAGTTCTTC
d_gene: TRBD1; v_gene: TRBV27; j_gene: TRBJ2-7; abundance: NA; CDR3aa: CASSPPQGAPYEQYF; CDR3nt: TGTGCCAGCAGTCCCCCCCAGGGGGCCCCTTATGAGCAGTACTTC
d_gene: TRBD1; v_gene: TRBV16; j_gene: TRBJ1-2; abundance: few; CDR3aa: CASSHTQGSNYGYTF; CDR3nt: TGTGCCAGCAGCCACACACAGGGGTCAAACTATGGCTACACCTTC
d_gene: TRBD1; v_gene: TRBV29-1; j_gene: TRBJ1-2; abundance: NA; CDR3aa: CSAGQGHGYTF; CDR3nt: TGCAGCGCAGGACAGGGACACGGCTACACCTTC
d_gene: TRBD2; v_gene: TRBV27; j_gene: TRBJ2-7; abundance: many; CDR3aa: CASSLGTSGTNEQYF; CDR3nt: TGTGCCAGCAGTCTCGGGACTAGCGGTACCAACGAGCAGTACTTC
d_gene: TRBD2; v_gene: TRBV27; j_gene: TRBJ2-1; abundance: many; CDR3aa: CASSSLWSGIYNEQFF; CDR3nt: TGTGCCAGCAGTTCCCTGTGGAGCGGGATCTACAATGAGCAGTTCTTC
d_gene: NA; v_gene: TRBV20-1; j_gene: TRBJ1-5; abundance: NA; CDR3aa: CSARGGFDQPQHF; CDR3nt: TGCAGTGCTAGAGGGGGATTCGATCAGCCCCAGCATTTT
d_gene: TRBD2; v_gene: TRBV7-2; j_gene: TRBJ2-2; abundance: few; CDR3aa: CASSLDSGRGANTGELFF; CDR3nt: TGTGCCAGCAGCTTAGATTCCGGGAGGGGTGCGAACACCGGGGAGCTGTTTTTT
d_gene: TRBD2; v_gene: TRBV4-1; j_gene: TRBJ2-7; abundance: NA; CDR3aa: CASSQQASGRAYEQYF; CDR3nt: TGCGCCAGCAGCCAACAAGCTAGCGGGAGGGCCTACGAGCAGTACTTC
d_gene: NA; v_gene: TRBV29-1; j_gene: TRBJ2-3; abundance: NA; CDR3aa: CSVEMGADTQYF; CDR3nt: TGCAGCGTTGAAATGGGTGCAGATACGCAGTATTTT
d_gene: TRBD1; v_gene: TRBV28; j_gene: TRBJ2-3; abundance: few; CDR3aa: CASSLQGRSTDTQYF; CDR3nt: TGTGCCAGCAGCCTACAGGGGCGGAGCACAGATACGCAGTATTTT
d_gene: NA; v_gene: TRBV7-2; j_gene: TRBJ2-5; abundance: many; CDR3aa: CASSLAAETQYF; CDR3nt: TGTGCCAGCAGCTTAGCCGCAGAGACCCAGTACTTC
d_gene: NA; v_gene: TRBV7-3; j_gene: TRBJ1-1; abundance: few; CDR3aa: CASSPQGGAEAFF; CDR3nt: TGTGCCAGCAGCCCCCAGGGCGGGGCTGAAGCTTTCTTT
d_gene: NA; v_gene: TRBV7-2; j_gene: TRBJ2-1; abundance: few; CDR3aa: CASSLRTLWDEQFF; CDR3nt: TGTGCCAGCAGCTTAAGAACCCTTTGGGATGAGCAGTTCTTC
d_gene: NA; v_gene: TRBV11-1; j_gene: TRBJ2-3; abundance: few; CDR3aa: CASSLNGRGLAQYF; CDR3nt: TGTGCCAGCAGCTTAAACGGACGTGGGTTGGCGCAGTATTTT
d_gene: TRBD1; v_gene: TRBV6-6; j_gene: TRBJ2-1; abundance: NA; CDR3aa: CASVTPGQGTYNEQFF; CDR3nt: TGTGCCAGCGTTACCCCGGGACAGGGGACCTACAATGAGCAGTTCTTC
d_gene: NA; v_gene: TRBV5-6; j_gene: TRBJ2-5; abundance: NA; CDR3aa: CASSLRDTETQYF; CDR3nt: TGTGCCAGCAGCTTGAGGGACACCGAGACCCAGTACTTC
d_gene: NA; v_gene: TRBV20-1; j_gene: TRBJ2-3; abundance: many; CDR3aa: CSAKFGLAIDTQYF; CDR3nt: TGCAGTGCCAAATTCGGTCTAGCTATAGATACGCAGTATTTT
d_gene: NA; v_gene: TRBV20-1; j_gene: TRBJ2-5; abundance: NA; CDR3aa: CSARWGWRPSQETQYF; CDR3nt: TGCAGTGCCCGGTGGGGGTGGAGGCCATCCCAAGAGACCCAGTACTTC
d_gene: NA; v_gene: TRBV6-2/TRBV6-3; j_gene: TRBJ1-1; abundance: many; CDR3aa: CASSYSRGGSTEAFF; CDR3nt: TGTGCCAGCAGCTACTCCAGAGGAGGAAGCACTGAAGCTTTCTTT
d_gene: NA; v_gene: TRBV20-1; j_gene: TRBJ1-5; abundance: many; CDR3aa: CSASGQPFQPQHF; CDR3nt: TGCAGTGCTAGCGGCCAGCCATTTCAGCCCCAGCATTTT
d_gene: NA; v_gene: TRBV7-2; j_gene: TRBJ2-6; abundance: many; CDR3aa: CASSLVRSGANVLTF; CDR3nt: TGTGCCAGCAGCTTAGTCAGGTCTGGGGCCAACGTCCTGACTTTC
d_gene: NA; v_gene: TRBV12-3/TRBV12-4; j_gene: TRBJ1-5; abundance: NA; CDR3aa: CASSKDIYQPQHF; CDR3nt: TGTGCCAGCAGTAAAGACATTTATCAGCCCCAGCATTTT
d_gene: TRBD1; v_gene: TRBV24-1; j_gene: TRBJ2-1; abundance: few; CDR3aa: CATSDWGQGNYNEQFF; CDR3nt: TGTGCCACCAGTGATTGGGGACAGGGGAATTACAATGAGCAGTTCTTC
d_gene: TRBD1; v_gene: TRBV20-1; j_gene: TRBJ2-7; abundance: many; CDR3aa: CSARDIGQGFTYEQYF; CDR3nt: TGCAGTGCTAGAGATATCGGACAGGGCTTTACCTACGAGCAGTACTTC
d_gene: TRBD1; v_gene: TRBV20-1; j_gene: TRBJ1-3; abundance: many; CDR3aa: CSARALQGATGNTIYF; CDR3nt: TGCAGTGCTAGAGCCCTACAGGGGGCTACTGGAAACACCATATATTTT
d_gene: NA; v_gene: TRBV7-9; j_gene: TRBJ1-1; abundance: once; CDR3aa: CASSFRGNAEAFF; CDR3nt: TGTGCCAGCAGCTTTAGGGGGAACGCTGAAGCTTTCTTT
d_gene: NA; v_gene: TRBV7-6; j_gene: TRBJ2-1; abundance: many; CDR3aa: CASSPPLGNEQFF; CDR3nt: TGTGCCAGCAGCCCACCGTTGGGGAATGAGCAGTTCTTC
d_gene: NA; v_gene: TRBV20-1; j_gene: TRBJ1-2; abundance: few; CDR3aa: CSARTPPLAGYTF; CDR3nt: TGCAGTGCTAGAACACCGCCCTTGGCGGGCTACACCTTC
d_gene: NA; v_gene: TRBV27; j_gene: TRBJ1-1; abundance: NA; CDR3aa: CASSYSTGAYMKTEAFF; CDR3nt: TGTGCCAGCAGTTACTCAACCGGGGCCTACATGAAAACTGAAGCTTTCTTT
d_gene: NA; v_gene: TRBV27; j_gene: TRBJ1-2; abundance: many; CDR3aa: CASSPSSRGFRGYTF; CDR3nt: TGTGCCAGCAGTCCATCCTCGAGGGGCTTCCGGGGCTACACCTTC
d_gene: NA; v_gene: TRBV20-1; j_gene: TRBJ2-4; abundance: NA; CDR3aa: CSAREGAKNIKYF; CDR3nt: TGCAGTGCTAGAGAGGGGGCCAAAAACATTAAGTACTTC
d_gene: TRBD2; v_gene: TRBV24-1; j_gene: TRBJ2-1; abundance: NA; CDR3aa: CATSDFRTSGRGNEQFF; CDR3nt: TGTGCCACCAGTGATTTCCGGACTAGCGGGAGAGGAAATGAGCAGTTCTTC
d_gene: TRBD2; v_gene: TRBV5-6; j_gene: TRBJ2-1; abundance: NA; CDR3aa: CASSFSGTSGAHSYNERFF; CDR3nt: TGTGCCAGCAGCTTCTCCGGGACTAGCGGCGCGCACTCCTACAATGAGCGGTTCTTC
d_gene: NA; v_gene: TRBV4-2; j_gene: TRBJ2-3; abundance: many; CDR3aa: CASSQDLRTDTQYF; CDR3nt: TGTGCCAGCAGCCAAGATCTTAGGACAGATACGCAGTATTTT
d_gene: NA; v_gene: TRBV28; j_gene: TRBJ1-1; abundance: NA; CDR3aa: CASSWTSRGNTEAFF; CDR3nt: TGTGCCAGCAGTTGGACCTCAAGGGGAAACACTGAAGCTTTCTTT
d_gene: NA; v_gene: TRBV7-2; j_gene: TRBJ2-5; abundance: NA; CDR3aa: CASSPTRSTETQYF; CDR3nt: TGTGCCAGCAGTCCTACTAGGAGCACAGAGACCCAGTACTTC
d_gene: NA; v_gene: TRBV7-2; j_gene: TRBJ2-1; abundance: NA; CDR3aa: CASSLAGGRSSYNEQLF; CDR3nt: TGTGCCAGCAGCTTGGCCGGGGGCCGTAGCTCCTACAATGAGCAGCTCTTC
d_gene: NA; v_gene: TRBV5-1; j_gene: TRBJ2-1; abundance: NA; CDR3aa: CASSERSYNEQFF; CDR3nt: TGCGCCAGCAGCGAGCGGTCCTACAATGAGCAGTTCTTC
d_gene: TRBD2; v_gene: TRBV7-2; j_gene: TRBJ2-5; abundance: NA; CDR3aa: CASIQTVGTNQETQYF; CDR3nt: TGTGCCAGCATCCAGACCGTCGGGACTAACCAAGAGACCCAGTACTTC
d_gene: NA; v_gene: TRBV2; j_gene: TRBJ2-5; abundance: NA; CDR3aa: CASYRVGRQETQYF; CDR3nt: TGTGCCAGCTATAGAGTCGGCAGGCAAGAGACCCAGTACTTC
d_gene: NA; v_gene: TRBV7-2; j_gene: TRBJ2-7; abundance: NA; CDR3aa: CASSLASGVLGSEQYF; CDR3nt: TGTGCCAGCAGCTTAGCGAGCGGTGTCCTCGGTTCCGAGCAGTACTTC
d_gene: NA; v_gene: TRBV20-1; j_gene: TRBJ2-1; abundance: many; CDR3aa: CSARGVGSYNEQFF; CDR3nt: TGCAGTGCTAGAGGGGTAGGGTCCTACAATGAGCAGTTCTTC
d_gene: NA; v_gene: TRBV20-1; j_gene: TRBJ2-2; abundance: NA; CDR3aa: CSANEYPGVNTGELFF; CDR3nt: TGCAGTGCGAATGAATACCCGGGAGTGAACACCGGGGAGCTGTTTTTT
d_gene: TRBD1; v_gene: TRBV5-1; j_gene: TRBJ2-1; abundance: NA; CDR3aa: CASSTGTGANEQFF; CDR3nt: TGCGCCAGCAGCACCGGGACAGGGGCCAATGAGCAGTTCTTC